A single sample gave rise to the 31 T cell receptor beta chains below, sequenced in a study of CD8+CD57+ T cells in acquired aplastic anemia. Patients chosen for sequencing had CD8+CD57+ cells that had expanded, as shown by flow cytometry. According to the study, genomic DNA was the template for TCR beta VDJ and CDR3 profiling. TCRdb called the reads again in MiXCR, with one record for every CDR3 protein. Counted here are roughly 150,000 distinct CDR3 sequences, around half occurring once; the ten biggest clones make up about 2.8%. The specimen was sorted CD4+, CD8+, or CD8+CD57+ T cells (not recorded which) from PBMCs. The origin of the receptors is a human donor with aplastic anemia.

The gene calls are TRBV20-1 and TRBJ1-2, with D possibly matching TRBD1 (5 bases). The V and J ends lost 1 base and 0 bases respectively, with 6 bases between them. The CDR3 is 13 amino acids. Germline CDR1 and CDR2: DFQATT and SNEGSKA (reference sequence). CDR3 region: CSARGTTNYGYTF. The CDR3 DNA sequence: TGCAGTGCTAGAGGGACAACTAACTATGGCTACACCTTC.

The J gene is TRBJ2-7, the V gene TRBV29-1; D might be TRBD1 (5 bases). The ends were cut back, 7 bases at V and 6 bases at J, with 16 bases in the middle. From germline, CDR1 is SQVTM and CDR2 ANQGSEA. The CDR3 runs 12 residues. The CDR3 DNA is TGCAGCGCTCGCCGACAGACGAGCGAGCAGTACTTC. Translated: CSARRQTSEQYF.

The table lists this clonotype with many counts. The rearrangement links TRBV19 to TRBJ2-1; 10 nucleotides align to TRBD1. Per germline, CDR1 LNHDA and CDR2 SQIVND (reference sequence). This CDR3 spans 15 amino acids. The V segment lost 5 bases and the J segment 5 bases; nucleotides outside the gene matches: 6. In DNA, the CDR3 is TGTGCCAGTAGTGAAGCCGGGACAGGGGACAATGAGCAGTTCTTC. Protein: CASSEAGTGDNEQFF.

Points on this clonotype: Here the CDR3 omits its conserved ending phenylalanine or tryptophan, so a read error is the likely source. In DNA, the CDR3 is TGTGCCAGCAGCTTGGGCGACTCCTATAATTCACCCCTCCACCTT. Protein sequence: CASSLGDSYNSPLHL. V usage is TRBV7-9 and J usage is TRBJ1-6; D not certain. The CDR3 length is 15 residues. Germline assignment: CDR1 SEHNR and CDR2 FQNEAQ (reference sequence). V was pared by 3 bases and J by 0 bases, with 6 bases between.

This clonotype has a count of ten or more. This chain links TRBV20-1 with TRBJ2-1; 12 bases match TRBD2. The CDR3 loop spans 13 amino acids. V dropped 5 bases and J dropped 4; count of bases not matched to a gene: 0. Per the germline V gene, CDR1 is DFQATT and CDR2 is SNEGSKA (reference sequence). CDR3 protein: CSAGTSGYNEQFF. CDR3 in DNA: TGCAGTGCTGGGACTAGCGGGTACAATGAGCAGTTCTTC.

This clonotype was seen more than once but under ten times. The gene calls are TRBV28 and TRBJ1-6; a weak D match, TRBD1 (5 bases). CDR3 size: 15 residues. Germline CDR1 and CDR2: MDHEN and SYDVKM. V was pared by 7 bases and J by 7 bases, with 17 bases between. CDR3 amino acids: CASNPRQGANSPLHF. The CDR3 coding sequence is TGTGCCAGCAACCCCCGGCAGGGAGCGAATTCACCCCTCCACTTT.

The chain couples TRBV5-1 to TRBJ2-4; D might be TRBD1 or TRBD2, each matching 6 bases. CDR3 length: 15 amino acids. V shed 4 bases and J shed 0 bases, with 11 bases lying between them. CDR1 is SGHRS, CDR2 YFSETQ, per germline. The chain's CDR3 is CASSPGALAKNIQYF. The CDR3 DNA is TGCGCCAGCAGCCCGGGGGCGCTAGCCAAAAACATTCAGTACTTC.

The chain recombines TRBV7-2 with TRBJ2-5; D is uncertain. This CDR3 is built from 11 residues. Germline CDR1 SGHTA, CDR2 FQGNSA. V lost 4 bases to trimming and J lost 4 bases, with 4 bases between them. The CDR3 is CASSWGETQYF. DNA for the CDR3: TGTGCCAGCAGCTGGGGAGAGACCCAGTACTTC.

This clonotype was recorded at least ten times. The gene calls are TRBV19 and TRBJ2-2; a possible D gene is TRBD2 (6 bases). Trimming left V 5 bases short and J 2 bases short, with 15 bases between. The CDR3 is 16 amino acids. Germline CDR1 and CDR2: LNHDA and SQIVND (reference sequence). CDR3 sequence reads: CASSGGLPLNTGELFF. As DNA, the CDR3 is TGTGCCAGTAGTGGGGGACTCCCCTTAAACACCGGGGAGCTGTTTTTT. Full variable domain (outside the CDR3, taken from reference TRBV19 and TRBJ2-2): DGGITQSPKYLFRKEGQNVTLSCEQNLNHDAMYWYRQDPGQGLRLIYYSQIVNDFQKGDIAEGYSVSREKKESFPLTVTSAQKNPTAFYLCASSGGLPLNTGELFFGEGSRLTVL.

This clonotype was seen repeatedly, ten times or more. The rearrangement joins TRBV20-1 to TRBJ2-5, with 8 bases lining up with TRBD1. V lost 5 bases, J lost 2 bases, and 4 bases stayed unmatched. Germline V lookup: CDR1 DFQATT, CDR2 SNEGSKA (reference sequence). The CDR3 loop spans 13 amino acids. The DNA for the CDR3 is TGCAGTGCTCAGGGACAGGTACAAGAGACCCAGTACTTC. Translation: CSAQGQVQETQYF.

The chain has TRBV20-1 and TRBJ2-2; D is ambiguous. The CDR3 has 15 residues. Trimming removed 3 bases at V and 0 bases at J, with 11 bases between. Germline assignment: CDR1 DFQATT and CDR2 SNEGSKA (reference sequence). The CDR3: CSASIIATNTGELFF. The CDR3 DNA sequence: TGCAGTGCTAGCATAATTGCTACGAACACCGGGGAGCTGTTTTTT.

As to this clonotype: At one end the junction does not follow the germline gene, possibly because of a read error. The chain links TRBV28 to TRBJ1-1, with 9 bases identical to TRBD1. The CDR3 is 12 residues long. In germline, CDR1 is MDHEN, CDR2 SYDVKM. The CDR3 loop is CASTGTGKMASF. The CDR3 coding sequence is TGTGCCAGCACCGGGACAGGGAAAATGGCTTCCTTT.

This clonotype was detected only a few times. The V and J genes are TRBV29-1 and TRBJ1-2; D not certain. Germline lookup yields CDR1 SQVTM and CDR2 ANQGSEA. Trimming shortened V by 6 bases and J by 3 bases, and 20 bases separated the two germline ends. This CDR3 has 15 residues. CDR3 region: CSVERNVGGYYGYTF. DNA for the CDR3: TGCAGCGTGGAACGCAACGTCGGTGGGTACTATGGCTACACCTTC.

This chain joins TRBV19 and TRBJ1-2; 9 nucleotides agree with TRBD1. The CDR3 totals 14 residues. V lost 9 bases to trimming and J lost 6 bases; unmatched junction nucleotides: 11. Germline-derived CDR1 and CDR2 are LNHDA and SQIVND (reference sequence). The CDR3 nucleotides are TGTGCCAGCAGCCAAGCAACAGGGGGCGATGGCTACACCTTC. This translates into CASSQATGGDGYTF.

V usage is TRBV20-1 and J usage is TRBJ2-1; 8 bases agree with TRBD2. This CDR3 spans 11 amino acids. With 6 bases clipped from V and 9 bases from J, the junction kept 4 bases outside the gene matches. Germline CDR1 and CDR2: DFQATT and SNEGSKA (reference sequence). CDR3 sequence reads: CSARTSTEQFF. DNA for the CDR3: TGCAGTGCCCGGACTAGCACTGAGCAGTTCTTC.

The chain couples TRBV9 to TRBJ2-5; possibly TRBD2 for D (6 bases). Germline assignment: CDR1 SGDLS and CDR2 YYNGEE. Deletions cut 2 bases from V and 4 bases from J, with 15 bases between. CDR3 length: 15 residues. The DNA of the CDR3 is TGTGCCAGCAGCGTGGGAACTAGCCCCCTAGAGACCCAGTACTTC. This codes for CASSVGTSPLETQYF.

This clonotype showed up many times. The J gene is TRBJ2-1, the V gene TRBV5-4; 7 bases align to TRBD2. Germline V gene lookup returns CDR1 SGHNT and CDR2 YYREEE (reference sequence). The CDR3 has 15 residues. V lost 7 bases, J lost 9 bases, and 16 bases stayed unmatched. The DNA for the CDR3 is TGTGCCAGCGCACGGAGGGCTAGCGGAGGGAGTGAGCAGTTCTTC. Protein: CASARRASGGSEQFF.

The J gene is TRBJ2-7, the V gene TRBV20-1, with 9 bases lining up with TRBD2. There are 13 residues in the CDR3. J gave up 4 bases and V 5 bases, and 6 bases lay outside the gene matches. Germline V gene data show CDR1 as DFQATT and CDR2 as SNEGSKA (reference sequence). CDR3 protein: CSARRGGRYEQYF. The DNA of the CDR3 is TGCAGTGCTCGGCGGGGGGGCCGGTACGAGCAGTACTTC.

The table lists this clonotype with many counts. This sequence joins TRBV27 and TRBJ1-1; D gene unclear. The CDR3 is 12 residues long. Germline CDR1 and CDR2: MNHEY and SMNVEV (reference sequence). V was trimmed by 5 bases and J by 9 bases, leaving 13 bases between them. The CDR3 region is CASSAPYDQAFF. The CDR3 region has the DNA TGTGCCAGCAGTGCGCCCTACGACCAAGCTTTCTTT.

The chain recombines TRBV12-3 or TRBV12-4 with TRBJ1-5; the match to TRBD1 covers 7 bases. V lost 5 bases to trimming and J lost 2 bases; unmatched junction nucleotides: 6. This CDR3 region has 15 residues. The CDR3 DNA is TGTGCCAGCAGTGTGACCGGGACAGGCAATCAGCCCCAGCATTTT. This gives the protein CASSVTGTGNQPQHF.

V and J are TRBV3-1 and TRBJ2-7; TRBD2 is a possible D gene (7 bases). The germline V gene encodes CDR1 LGHDT and CDR2 YNNKEL (reference sequence). The CDR3 extends over 18 amino acids. V lost 4 bases to trimming and J lost 9 bases, with 31 bases between them. The CDR3, as DNA: TGTGCCAGCAGCCCGAACGGCGGTTTAGGGGGGGGAGGATCCGTGCAGTACTTC. Translation: CASSPNGGLGGGGSVQYF.

The J gene is TRBJ2-1, the V gene TRBV14; D is perhaps TRBD2 (6 bases). The CDR3 length is 14 residues. In germline, CDR1 is SGHDN, CDR2 FVKESK. The ends were cut back, 0 bases at V and 6 bases at J, with 9 bases in the middle. CDR3 residues: CASSQDGRGNEQFF. CDR3 sequence (DNA): TGTGCCAGCAGCCAAGATGGGCGGGGCAATGAGCAGTTCTTC.

This clonotype was observed a handful of times. The rearrangement joins TRBV7-2 to TRBJ1-1; D may be TRBD1 (5 bases). V dropped 3 bases and J dropped 7 bases, with 15 bases sitting between them. The CDR3 is 14 residues long. The germline CDR1 and CDR2 sequences are SGHTA and FQGNSA. DNA for the CDR3: TGTGCCAGCAGCTTCGGGACTCTAGGTAATGAAGCTTTCTTT. Protein sequence: CASSFGTLGNEAFF. Variable domain in full (rest from reference TRBV7-2 and TRBJ1-1): GAGVSQSPSNKVTEKGKDVELRCDPISGHTALYWYRQSLGQGLEFLIYFQGNSAPDKSGLPSDRFSAERTGGSVSTLTIQRTQQEDSAVYLCASSFGTLGNEAFFGQGTRLTVV.

This clonotype was counted ten times or more. The V gene is TRBV20-1, the J gene TRBJ2-5; perhaps D is TRBD1 or TRBD2 (5 bases each). This CDR3 contains 19 residues. V lost 1 base, J lost 0 bases, and 24 bases lay in between. The germline gives CDR1 DFQATT, CDR2 SNEGSKA (reference sequence). CDR3 in amino acids: CSARAPRDPGGKYQETQYF. The CDR3, as DNA: TGCAGTGCTAGAGCCCCTCGGGATCCTGGGGGAAAGTACCAAGAGACCCAGTACTTC.

This clonotype was seen a few times. This chain connects TRBV10-3 to TRBJ1-1, with D unresolved. Between the trimmed V and J ends, which lost 2 bases and 1 base, there was a span of 8 bases. The CDR3 loop spans 14 amino acids. In germline, CDR1 is ENHRY, CDR2 SYGVKD. DNA of the CDR3: TGTGCCATCAGTGAGCGGGGAGGGAACACTGAAGCTTTCTTT. Translating it yields CAISERGGNTEAFF.

The table lists this clonotype with many counts. This sequence joins TRBV6-2 or TRBV6-3 and TRBJ1-5, with a tentative D call TRBD1 (5 bases). The CDR3 consists of 15 residues. Germline CDR1 and CDR2: MNHEY and SVGEGT. Trimming stripped 7 bases from V and 5 bases from J, with 18 bases between. CDR3 loop: CASTTRDGGHQPQHF. The CDR3 nucleotides read TGTGCCAGCACCACCCGGGACGGTGGCCATCAGCCCCAGCATTTT.

The chain has TRBV11-1 and TRBJ2-1; TRBD1 agrees at 9 bases. Germline CDR1 and CDR2: SGHAT and FQDESV (reference sequence). V lost 6 bases and J lost 6; bases outside the gene matches: 15. This CDR3 region has 17 residues. The CDR3 region is CASSRSGAPGQGNEQFF. In DNA form, the CDR3 reads TGTGCCAGCAGTCGCTCCGGGGCCCCGGGACAGGGCAATGAGCAGTTCTTC.

V usage is TRBV24-1 and J usage is TRBJ1-6; no firm D call. CDR1 is KGHDR, CDR2 SFDVKD, per germline. V was trimmed by 4 bases and J by 9 bases, leaving 12 bases between them. The CDR3 has 14 amino acids. CDR3 DNA: TGTGCCACCAGTGACTCCGGACCGTTTTCACCCCTCCACTTT. Its protein product is CATSDSGPFSPLHF.

This clonotype came up a few times. The chain links TRBV10-3 to TRBJ1-4; TRBD1 matches 7 bases. This CDR3 is built from 16 residues. The germline gives CDR1 ENHRY, CDR2 SYGVKD. V trimming: 2 bases; J trimming: 4 bases; junction bases outside the gene matches: 7. CDR3 nucleotide sequence: TGTGCCATCAGTGAGCTTGGGACAGCGCTTAATGAAAAACTGTTTTTT. Translated, it gives CAISELGTALNEKLFF.

The rearrangement links TRBV20-1 to TRBJ2-7; tentatively, D is TRBD1 or TRBD2 (7 bases each). CDR3 length equals 13 residues. Germline V gene sequence: CDR1 DFQATT, CDR2 SNEGSKA (reference sequence). The V end was cut by 6 bases, the J end by 4 bases, with 16 bases between. CDR3 sequence reads: CSAAGGGAYEQYF. The DNA of the CDR3 is TGCAGTGCGGCAGGGGGGGGAGCGTACGAGCAGTACTTC.

The rearrangement links TRBV2 to TRBJ1-3; TRBD1 is a possible D gene (5 bases). Germline V gene sequence: CDR1 SNHLY, CDR2 FYNNEI. Trimming removed 4 bases from V and 4 bases from J, with 14 bases in between. The CDR3 has 15 residues. Here the CDR3 reads CASSANVGGGNTIYF. For the CDR3, the DNA is TGTGCCAGCAGTGCCAATGTGGGGGGAGGAAACACCATATATTTT. Combining the CDR3 with reference TRBV2 and TRBJ1-3 gives the whole variable domain EPEVTQTPSHQVTQMGQEVILRCVPISNHLYFYWYRQILGQKVEFLVSFYNNEISEKSEIFDDQFSVERPDGSNFTLKIRSTKLEDSAMYFCASSANVGGGNTIYFGEGSWLTVV.